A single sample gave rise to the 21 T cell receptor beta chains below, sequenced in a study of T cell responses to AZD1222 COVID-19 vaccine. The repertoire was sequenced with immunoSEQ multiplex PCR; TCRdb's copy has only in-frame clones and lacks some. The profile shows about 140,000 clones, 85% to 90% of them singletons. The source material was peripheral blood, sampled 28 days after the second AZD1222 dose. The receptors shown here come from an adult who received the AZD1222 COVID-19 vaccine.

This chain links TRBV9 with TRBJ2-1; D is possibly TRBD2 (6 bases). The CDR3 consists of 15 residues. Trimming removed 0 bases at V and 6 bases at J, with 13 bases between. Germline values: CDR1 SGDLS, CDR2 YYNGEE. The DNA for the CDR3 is TGTGCCAGCAGCGTAGCGGGAGTCGTTCCCAATGAGCAGTTCTTC. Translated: CASSVAGVVPNEQFF.

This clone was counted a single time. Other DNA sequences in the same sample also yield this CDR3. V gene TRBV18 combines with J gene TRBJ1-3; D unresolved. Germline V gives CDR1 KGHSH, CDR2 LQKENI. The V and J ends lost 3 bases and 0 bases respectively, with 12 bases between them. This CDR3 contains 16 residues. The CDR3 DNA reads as TGTGCCAGCTCACCCGTCGACGGAAGCTCTGGAAACACCATATATTTT. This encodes CASSPVDGSSGNTIYF. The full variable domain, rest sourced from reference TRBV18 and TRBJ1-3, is NAGVMQNPRHLVRRRGQEARLRCSPMKGHSHVYWYRQLPEEGLKFMVYLQKENIIDESGMPKERFSAEFPKEGPSILRIQQVVRGDSAAYFCASSPVDGSSGNTIYFGEGSWLTVV.

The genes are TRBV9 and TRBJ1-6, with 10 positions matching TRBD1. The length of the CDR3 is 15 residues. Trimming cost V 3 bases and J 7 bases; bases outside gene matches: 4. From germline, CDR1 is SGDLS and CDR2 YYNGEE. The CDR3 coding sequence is TGTGCCAGCAGCGCCGGACAGGGGGGGAATTCACCCCTCCACTTT. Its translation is CASSAGQGGNSPLHF.

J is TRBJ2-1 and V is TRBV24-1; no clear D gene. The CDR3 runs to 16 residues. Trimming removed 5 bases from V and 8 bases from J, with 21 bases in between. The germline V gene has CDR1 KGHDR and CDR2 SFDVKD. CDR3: CATSGQAATPGYEQFF. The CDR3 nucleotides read TGTGCCACCAGTGGCCAGGCGGCCACCCCTGGCTATGAGCAGTTCTTC.

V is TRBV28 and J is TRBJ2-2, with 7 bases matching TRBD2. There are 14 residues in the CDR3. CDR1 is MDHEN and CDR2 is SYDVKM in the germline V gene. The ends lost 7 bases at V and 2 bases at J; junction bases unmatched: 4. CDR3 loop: CASTSGTNTGELFF. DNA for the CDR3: TGTGCCAGCACGAGCGGGACCAACACCGGGGAGCTGTTTTTT.

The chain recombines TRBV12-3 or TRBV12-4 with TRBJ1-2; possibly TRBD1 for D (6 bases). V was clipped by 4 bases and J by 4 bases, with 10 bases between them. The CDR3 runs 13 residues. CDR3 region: CASSSTGIYGYTF. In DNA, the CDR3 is TGTGCCAGCAGTTCTACAGGGATCTATGGCTACACCTTC.

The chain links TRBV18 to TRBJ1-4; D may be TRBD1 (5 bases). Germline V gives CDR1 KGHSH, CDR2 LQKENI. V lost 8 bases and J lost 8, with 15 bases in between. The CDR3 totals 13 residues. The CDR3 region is CASARQRGEKLFF. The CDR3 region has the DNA TGTGCCAGCGCGCGACAGAGGGGCGAAAAACTGTTTTTT.

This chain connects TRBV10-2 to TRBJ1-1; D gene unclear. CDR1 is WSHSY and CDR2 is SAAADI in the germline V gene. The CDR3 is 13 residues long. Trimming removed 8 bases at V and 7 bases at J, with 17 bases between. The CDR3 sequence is CASAKRAPDEAFF. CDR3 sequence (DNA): TGCGCCAGCGCCAAGAGGGCGCCCGATGAAGCTTTCTTT.

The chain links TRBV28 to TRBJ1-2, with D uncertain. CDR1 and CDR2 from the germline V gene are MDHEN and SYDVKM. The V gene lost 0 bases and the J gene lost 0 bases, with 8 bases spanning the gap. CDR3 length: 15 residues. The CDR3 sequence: CASSLWAAANYGYTF. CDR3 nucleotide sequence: TGTGCCAGCAGTTTATGGGCGGCAGCTAACTATGGCTACACCTTC.

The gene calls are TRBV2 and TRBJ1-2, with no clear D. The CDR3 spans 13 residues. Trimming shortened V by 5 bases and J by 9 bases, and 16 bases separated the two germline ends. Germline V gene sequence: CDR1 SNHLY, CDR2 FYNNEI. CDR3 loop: CASSTGRMKRYTF. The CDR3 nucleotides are TGTGCCAGCAGTACTGGACGGATGAAGCGCTACACCTTC.

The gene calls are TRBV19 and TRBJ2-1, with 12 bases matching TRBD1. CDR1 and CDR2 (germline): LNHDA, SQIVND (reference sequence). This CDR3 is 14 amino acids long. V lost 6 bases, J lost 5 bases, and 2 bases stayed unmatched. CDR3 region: CASRGTGGHNEQFF. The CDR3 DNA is TGTGCCAGTAGGGGGACAGGGGGCCACAATGAGCAGTTCTTC. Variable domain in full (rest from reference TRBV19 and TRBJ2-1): DGGITQSPKYLFRKEGQNVTLSCEQNLNHDAMYWYRQDPGQGLRLIYYSQIVNDFQKGDIAEGYSVSREKKESFPLTVTSAQKNPTAFYLCASRGTGGHNEQFFGPGTRLTVL.

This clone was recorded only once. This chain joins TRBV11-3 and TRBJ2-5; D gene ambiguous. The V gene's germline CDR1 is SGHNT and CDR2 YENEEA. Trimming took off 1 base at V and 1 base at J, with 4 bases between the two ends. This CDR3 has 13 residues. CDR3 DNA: TGTGCCAGCAGCTTAGGTTCCCAAGAGACCCAGTACTTC. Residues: CASSLGSQETQYF.

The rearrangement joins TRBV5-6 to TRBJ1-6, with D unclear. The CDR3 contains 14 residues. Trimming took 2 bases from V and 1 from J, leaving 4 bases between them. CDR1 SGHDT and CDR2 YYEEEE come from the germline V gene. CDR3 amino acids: CASSLGSYNSPLHF. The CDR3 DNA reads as TGTGCCAGCAGCTTAGGTTCCTATAATTCACCCCTCCACTTT.

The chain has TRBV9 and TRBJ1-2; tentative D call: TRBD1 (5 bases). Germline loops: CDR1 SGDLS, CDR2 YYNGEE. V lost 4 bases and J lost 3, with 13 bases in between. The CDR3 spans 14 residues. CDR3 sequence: CASSSGSEDYGYTF. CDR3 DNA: TGTGCCAGCAGCTCAGGGTCGGAGGACTATGGCTACACCTTC.

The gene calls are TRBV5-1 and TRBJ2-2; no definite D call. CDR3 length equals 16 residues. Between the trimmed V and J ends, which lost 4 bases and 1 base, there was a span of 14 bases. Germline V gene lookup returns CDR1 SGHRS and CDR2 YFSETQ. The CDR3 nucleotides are TGCGCCAGCAGCAGGCTTGGACCCCAGAACACCGGGGAGCTGTTTTTT. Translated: CASSRLGPQNTGELFF. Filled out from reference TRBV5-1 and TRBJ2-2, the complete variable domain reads KAGVTQTPRYLIKTRGQQVTLSCSPISGHRSVSWYQQTPGQGLQFLFEYFSETQRNKGNFPGRFSGRQFSNSRSEMNVSTLELGDSALYLCASSRLGPQNTGELFFGEGSRLTVL.

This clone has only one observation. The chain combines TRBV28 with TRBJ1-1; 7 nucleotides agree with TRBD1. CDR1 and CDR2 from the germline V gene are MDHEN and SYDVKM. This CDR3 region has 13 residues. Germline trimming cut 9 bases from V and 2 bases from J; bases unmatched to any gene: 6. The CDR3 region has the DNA TGTGCCAGTCACGGACAGGAAAACACTGAAGCTTTCTTT. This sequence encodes CASHGQENTEAFF.

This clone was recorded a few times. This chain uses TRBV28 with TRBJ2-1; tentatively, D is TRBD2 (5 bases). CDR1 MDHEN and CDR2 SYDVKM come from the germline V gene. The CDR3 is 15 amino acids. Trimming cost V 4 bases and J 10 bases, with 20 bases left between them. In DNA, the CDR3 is TGTGCCAGCAGTTCCCTGGGCGTCGAGGGAGTAGAGCAGTTCTTC. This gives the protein CASSSLGVEGVEQFF.

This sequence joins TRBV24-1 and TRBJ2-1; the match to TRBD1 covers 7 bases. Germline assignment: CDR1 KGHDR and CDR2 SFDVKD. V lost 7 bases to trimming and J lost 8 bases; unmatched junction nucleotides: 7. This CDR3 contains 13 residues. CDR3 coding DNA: TGTGCCACCAGGACACAGGGGCTGGATGAGCAGTTCTTC. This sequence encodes CATRTQGLDEQFF.

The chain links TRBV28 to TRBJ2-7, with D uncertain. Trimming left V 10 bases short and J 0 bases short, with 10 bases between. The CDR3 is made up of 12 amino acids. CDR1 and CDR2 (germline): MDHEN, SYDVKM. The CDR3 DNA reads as TGTGCCACACTCAGGACCTCCTACGAGCAGTACTTC. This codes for CATLRTSYEQYF. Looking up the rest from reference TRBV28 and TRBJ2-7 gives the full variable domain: DVKVTQSSRYLVKRTGEKVFLECVQDMDHENMFWYRQDPGLGLRLIYFSYDVKMKEKGDIPEGYSVSREKKERFSLILESASTNQTSMYLCATLRTSYEQYFGPGTRLTVT.

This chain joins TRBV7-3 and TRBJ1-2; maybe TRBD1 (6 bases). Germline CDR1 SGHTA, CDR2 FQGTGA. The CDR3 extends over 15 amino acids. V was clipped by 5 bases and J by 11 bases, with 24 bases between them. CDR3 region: CASSPGGGGAGGYTF. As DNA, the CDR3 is TGTGCCAGCAGCCCGGGCGGCGGGGGCGCCGGGGGTTACACCTTC. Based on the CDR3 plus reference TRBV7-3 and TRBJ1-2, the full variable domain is GAGVSQTPSNKVTEKGKYVELRCDPISGHTALYWYRQSLGQGPEFLIYFQGTGAADDSGLPNDRFFAVRPEGSVSTLKIQRTERGDSAVYLCASSPGGGGAGGYTFGSGTRLTVV.

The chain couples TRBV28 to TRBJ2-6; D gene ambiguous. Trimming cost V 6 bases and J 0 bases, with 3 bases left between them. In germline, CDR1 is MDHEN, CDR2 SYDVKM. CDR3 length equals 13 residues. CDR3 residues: CASSSSGANVLTF. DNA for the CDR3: TGTGCCAGCAGCTCCTCTGGGGCCAACGTCCTGACTTTC.